This T cell receptor (beta chain) was captured by sequencing in a study of spatial heterogeneity in lung cancer. Study-level background: Unique TCR and UMI combinations averaged more than ten appearances each in raw reads.

There are 13 residues in the CDR3. Germline-derived CDR1 and CDR2 are SNHLY and FYNNEI. Trimming took 11 bases from V and 3 from J, leaving 16 bases between them. Time point noted: blood at routine non-recurrence follow-up after resection. Sequencing was performed on whole RNA extracted from tumor and nontumor lung tissue, or from frozen PBMC, and the material was left unsorted. TCRdb passed the 5' RACE reads through MiXCR, listing each CDR3 protein once. Of around 110,000 distinct CDR3 sequences in the sample, 9% to 15% were seen once. V is TRBV2 and J is TRBJ1-1, with D tentatively TRBD1 (5 bases). The clonotype was recovered from a male donor with early-stage non-small cell lung cancer. The sample was PBMCs, taken at follow-up. CDR3 bases: TGTGCCTCTATGGGATTGGGGGACACTGAAGCTTTCTTT. This codes for CASMGLGDTEAFF.